The rows below give T cell receptor beta chains drawn from one sample of a study of T cell responses to AZD1222 COVID-19 vaccine. Sequenced by immunoSEQ multiplex PCR; TCRdb stores in-frame clones only, minus some. This table has about 160,000 clones, roughly 90% appearing once. The sequenced sample was peripheral blood, obtained 28 days after the second AZD1222 dose. The receptor source for this set is an adult who received the AZD1222 COVID-19 vaccine. Each CDR3 is given with its conserved first and last residue. A D gene is named only where the DNA matches it firmly. For some rows the clone size is stated as once, few or many, or as a class when expanded; others skip it.

v_gene	j_gene	abundance	d_gene	CDR3aa	CDR3nt
TRBV5-5	TRBJ2-5	.	.	CASSLEETQYF	TGTGCCAGCAGCCTCGAAGAGACCCAGTACTTC
TRBV21-1	TRBJ1-2	.	.	CASSKEWIRVYGYTF	TGTGCCAGCAGCAAAGAGTGGATTCGGGTTTATGGCTACACCTTC
TRBV20-1	TRBJ2-1	.	.	CSASFTAAPFRVYEQFF	TGCAGTGCTAGTTTTACGGCCGCCCCCTTTCGGGTCTATGAGCAGTTCTTC
TRBV2	TRBJ2-5	.	.	CASSERGFETQYF	TGTGCCAGCAGTGAAAGGGGTTTTGAGACCCAGTACTTC
TRBV28	TRBJ2-7	.	TRBD2	CASSFTREGLVYEQYF	TGTGCCAGCAGTTTTACGCGGGAGGGCCTTGTCTACGAGCAGTACTTC
TRBV27	TRBJ1-2	.	TRBD1	CASSLHGQGNYGYTF	TGTGCCAGCAGTTTACACGGACAGGGGAACTATGGCTACACCTTC
TRBV4-2	TRBJ2-1	.	TRBD2	CASSQEGTTLYNEQFF	TGTGCCAGCAGCCAAGAAGGGACTACCCTCTACAATGAGCAGTTCTTC
TRBV14	TRBJ1-6	.	.	CASSLKGLLLHF	TGTGCCAGCAGCCTTAAGGGACTACTCCTCCACTTT
TRBV6-5	TRBJ1-1	.	.	CASRSPGRNTEAFF	TGTGCCAGCAGATCCCCGGGGCGCAACACTGAAGCTTTCTTT
TRBV3-1/TRBV3-2	TRBJ1-2	few	.	CASSQDWGYGYTF	TGTGCCAGCAGCCAAGATTGGGGCTATGGCTACACCTTC
TRBV5-4	TRBJ1-2	once	.	CASSLGGGQGGYGYTF	TGTGCCAGCAGCTTGGGAGGTGGACAAGGAGGCTATGGCTACACCTTC
TRBV25-1	TRBJ1-1	.	TRBD1	CASSPMDRLNTEAFF	TGTGCCAGCAGTCCTATGGACAGGCTGAACACTGAAGCTTTCTTT
TRBV7-2	TRBJ2-7	.	TRBD2	CASSPEAGGAYEQYF	TGTGCCAGCAGCCCCGAGGCGGGAGGGGCCTACGAGCAGTACTTC
TRBV6-5	TRBJ2-7	.	.	CASTPQPGSYEQYF	TGTGCCAGCACCCCCCAACCAGGGAGCTACGAGCAGTACTTC
TRBV30	TRBJ1-5	.	.	CAWSADSNQPQHF	TGTGCCTGGAGTGCGGATAGCAATCAGCCCCAGCATTTT
TRBV19	TRBJ2-7	few	TRBD1	CASSPGTADRAYEQYF	TGTGCCAGTAGTCCTGGTACTGCGGACAGGGCATACGAGCAGTACTTC
TRBV12-3/TRBV12-4	TRBJ2-1	medium-sized	.	CASSLTVNEQFF	TGTGCCAGCAGTTTGACTGTTAATGAGCAGTTCTTC
TRBV5-1	TRBJ1-2	.	.	CASSLVHGAGRYGYTF	TGCGCCAGCAGCTTGGTACACGGGGCGGGTCGCTATGGCTACACCTTC
TRBV19	TRBJ1-2	.	TRBD1	CASSTGGASNYGYTF	TGTGCCAGTAGTACAGGGGGCGCTTCTAACTATGGCTACACCTTC
TRBV19	TRBJ1-5	few	TRBD1	CASSFSHRGGGQPQHF	TGTGCCAGTAGTTTCTCACACAGGGGAGGGGGTCAGCCCCAGCATTTT
TRBV19	TRBJ1-2	once	TRBD1	CASSIVFGDRNYYGYTF	TGTGCCAGTAGTATCGTTTTCGGGGACAGAAATTACTATGGCTACACCTTC
TRBV5-4	TRBJ2-1	.	TRBD1	CASSSGSLLTGGRNEQFF	TGTGCCAGCAGCTCGGGAAGTTTGCTGACAGGGGGTCGGAATGAGCAGTTCTTC
TRBV12-3/TRBV12-4	TRBJ1-1	.	.	CASSFSVQGKAFF	TGTGCCAGCAGTTTCAGTGTCCAGGGCAAGGCTTTCTTT
TRBV27	TRBJ2-2	.	TRBD2	CASSLASGRPNTGELFF	TGTGCCAGCAGTTTGGCTAGCGGGAGACCGAACACCGGGGAGCTGTTTTTT
TRBV19	TRBJ2-1	few	.	CASTLDRSSYNEQFF	TGTGCCAGTACCCTAGACCGGAGCTCCTACAATGAGCAGTTCTTC
TRBV6-5	TRBJ2-5	once	TRBD2	CASSYWREDQETQYF	TGTGCCAGCAGTTATTGGCGGGAGGACCAAGAGACCCAGTACTTC
TRBV3-1/TRBV3-2	TRBJ2-7	.	.	CASSQGVGDYEQYF	TGTGCCAGCAGCCAAGGTGTGGGAGACTACGAGCAGTACTTC
TRBV11-2	TRBJ2-2	.	TRBD2	CASGTSGNTGELFF	TGTGCCAGCGGGACTAGCGGAAACACCGGGGAGCTGTTTTTT
TRBV10-3	TRBJ1-5	.	TRBD1	CAISESPGTGGSNQPQHF	TGTGCCATCAGTGAAAGTCCCGGGACAGGGGGAAGCAATCAGCCCCAGCATTTT
TRBV3-1/TRBV3-2	TRBJ2-1	.	.	CASSQVTEQFF	TGTGCCAGCAGCCAAGTAACCGAGCAGTTCTTC
TRBV5-5	TRBJ2-1	.	.	CASSSASTYNEQFF	TGTGCCAGCAGCTCCGCTTCCACCTACAATGAGCAGTTCTTC
TRBV12-3/TRBV12-4	TRBJ2-2	.	.	CASSLSPRGELFF	TGTGCCAGCAGTTTATCCCCCAGGGGGGAGCTGTTTTTT
TRBV25-1	TRBJ2-7	few	TRBD2	CASSKDSGAYEQYF	TGTGCCAGCAGTAAGGATAGCGGGGCCTACGAGCAGTACTTC
TRBV7-6	TRBJ2-7	.	TRBD2	CASSPQVPQREMNEQYF	TGTGCCAGCAGCCCCCAAGTCCCCCAGCGGGAGATGAACGAGCAGTACTTC
TRBV10-1	TRBJ2-1	once	.	CASSEYASTGNEQFF	TGCGCCAGCAGTGAGTATGCTTCGACCGGCAATGAGCAGTTCTTC
TRBV4-1	TRBJ1-5	.	.	CASSQDISSNQPQHF	TGCGCCAGCAGCCAAGATATCAGTAGCAATCAGCCCCAGCATTTT
TRBV2	TRBJ1-4	.	.	CASSEGGGEKLFF	TGTGCCAGCAGTGAAGGGGGGGGAGAAAAACTGTTTTTT
TRBV19	TRBJ1-2	.	.	CASSIERYYGYTF	TGTGCCAGTAGTATAGAGCGGTACTATGGCTACACCTTC
TRBV7-2	TRBJ1-2	.	TRBD1	CASSFGDRSSNYGYTF	TGTGCCAGCAGCTTTGGGGACAGGTCCTCTAACTATGGCTACACCTTC
TRBV6-5	TRBJ2-7	once	.	CASSYSFGYEQYF	TGTGCCAGCAGTTACTCGTTCGGGTACGAGCAGTACTTC
TRBV4-1	TRBJ2-7	few	TRBD2	CASSPLAGVVDEQYF	TGCGCCAGCAGCCCATTAGCGGGAGTTGTCGACGAGCAGTACTTC
TRBV5-1	TRBJ2-7	.	TRBD1	CASSKQGADEQYF	TGCGCCAGCAGCAAACAGGGGGCCGACGAGCAGTACTTC
TRBV7-9	TRBJ2-7	.	.	CASSPTPGRGSRYEQYF	TGTGCCAGCAGCCCAACTCCGGGACGCGGATCGAGATACGAGCAGTACTTC
TRBV5-4	TRBJ2-3	.	TRBD2	CASTTGTSGFTQYF	TGTGCCAGCACAACCGGGACTAGCGGTTTTACGCAGTATTTT
TRBV9	TRBJ1-6	.	TRBD1	CASSTTGLGSPLHF	TGTGCCAGCAGCACGACAGGGTTAGGGTCACCCCTCCACTTT
TRBV12-3/TRBV12-4	TRBJ1-1	.	.	CASTPFGTEAFF	TGTGCCAGCACCCCCTTTGGCACTGAAGCTTTCTTT
TRBV19	TRBJ2-1	few	.	CASSIRTGNEQFF	TGTGCCAGTAGTATTCGCACAGGCAATGAGCAGTTCTTC
TRBV30	TRBJ2-4	.	TRBD2	CAWSNSGRGGKNIQYF	TGTGCCTGGAGTAATAGCGGGAGGGGGGGCAAAAACATTCAGTACTTC
TRBV11-2	TRBJ2-7	once	TRBD1	CASSLVGQGGEQYF	TGTGCCAGCAGCTTAGTCGGACAGGGGGGCGAGCAGTACTTC
TRBV10-3	TRBJ2-2	once	.	CAISELGGATGELFF	TGTGCCATCAGTGAATTAGGAGGGGCCACCGGGGAGCTGTTTTTT
TRBV5-4	TRBJ2-1	.	.	CASSLASYNEQFF	TGTGCCAGCAGCTTGGCCTCGTACAATGAGCAGTTCTTC
TRBV30	TRBJ2-1	.	TRBD2	CAWSATGLAGYNEQFF	TGTGCCTGGAGTGCTACGGGACTAGCGGGATACAATGAGCAGTTCTTC
TRBV3-1/TRBV3-2	TRBJ1-1	.	.	CASSQVGGQNTEAFF	TGTGCCAGCAGCCAAGTGGGGGGACAGAACACTGAAGCTTTCTTT
TRBV5-8	TRBJ1-2	few	.	CASSLSQGYGYTF	TGTGCCAGCAGCTTGAGTCAGGGATATGGCTACACCTTC
TRBV30	TRBJ1-1	.	.	CAWRGGLNTEAFF	TGTGCCTGGAGGGGGGGGCTGAACACTGAAGCTTTCTTT
TRBV12-5	TRBJ1-2	.	.	CASGFVGFNYGYTF	TGTGCTAGTGGTTTCGTAGGTTTTAACTATGGCTACACCTTC
TRBV2	TRBJ2-3	.	.	CASSVGPVSTDTQYF	TGTGCCAGCAGTGTCGGCCCCGTCAGCACAGATACGCAGTATTTT
TRBV12-5	TRBJ1-1	few	TRBD1	CASGFGGQGVEAFF	TGTGCTAGTGGTTTTGGGGGACAGGGGGTTGAAGCTTTCTTT
TRBV25-1	TRBJ1-3	.	.	CASSHGSSGNTIYF	TGTGCCAGCAGCCACGGTTCCTCTGGAAACACCATATATTTT
TRBV3-1/TRBV3-2	TRBJ1-1	.	.	CASSQGPNTEAFF	TGTGCCAGCAGCCAAGGACCTAACACTGAAGCTTTCTTT